The 15 T cell receptor beta chains in this list originate from one sample, sequenced in a study of blood T cell repertoires in COVID-19. Assay used: immunoSEQ multiplex PCR; TCRdb lists only in-frame clones, some missing. The sample shows 250,000 or so clones, 65% to 85% of them seen only once. Sequencing was performed on peripheral blood. Receptors originate from a human donor in a cohort sampled during active COVID-19.

V and J are TRBV14 and TRBJ2-1; D is perhaps TRBD2 (6 bases). The CDR3 sequence is 15 residues long. Germline assignment: CDR1 SGHDN and CDR2 FVKESK. Trimming left V 5 bases short and J 1 base short, with 12 bases between. In DNA, the CDR3 is TGTGCCAGCAGCAGATTAGCGGTTTCCTACAATGAGCAGTTCTTC. This codes for CASSRLAVSYNEQFF.

This clone was counted a few times. V usage is TRBV4-2 and J usage is TRBJ1-1, with TRBD1 identical over 9 bases. Trimming took 2 bases from V and 6 from J; bases not matched to a gene: 4. CDR1 is LGHNA and CDR2 is YNFKEQ in the germline V gene. This CDR3 comprises 14 residues. CDR3 sequence: CASSQPGQGSEAFF. CDR3 bases: TGTGCCAGCAGCCAACCGGGACAGGGCTCTGAAGCTTTCTTT.

The chain employs TRBV19 and TRBJ1-1; D is unresolved. V was cut by 7 bases and J by 1 base, with 10 bases left in between. Germline values: CDR1 LNHDA, CDR2 SQIVND (reference sequence). This CDR3 has 13 amino acids. CDR3 loop: CASTRRANTEAFF. The CDR3 DNA is TGTGCCAGTACCCGGAGGGCGAACACTGAAGCTTTCTTT.

The chain links TRBV6-5 to TRBJ2-7; D is possibly TRBD2 (5 bases). Trimming stripped 6 bases from V and 7 bases from J, with 10 bases between. Germline loops: CDR1 MNHEY, CDR2 SVGAGI. The CDR3 totals 11 residues. The CDR3 is CASSRTGEQYF. In DNA, the CDR3 is TGTGCCAGCAGCCGGACTGGAGAGCAGTACTTC.

This CDR3 is CASSPMQGAKGNTEAFF. The CDR3 DNA is TGTGCCAGCAGCCCGATGCAGGGGGCGAAAGGGAACACTGAAGCTTTCTTT. The rearrangement joins TRBV9 to TRBJ1-1; 8 nucleotides match TRBD1. This CDR3 contains 17 residues. V trimming: 4 bases; J trimming: 1 base; junction bases outside the gene matches: 12. The germline gives CDR1 SGDLS, CDR2 YYNGEE.

The J gene is TRBJ2-1, the V gene TRBV7-3; tentative D call: TRBD2 (5 bases). V was clipped by 0 bases and J by 3 bases, with 6 bases between them. CDR3 size: 14 residues. Germline V CDR1 and CDR2: SGHTA, FQGTGA. CDR3 amino acids: CASSLTRDYNEQFF. The CDR3 DNA is TGTGCCAGCAGCTTAACCCGGGACTACAATGAGCAGTTCTTC.

This chain uses TRBV6-5 with TRBJ2-6, with D maybe TRBD2 (5 bases). Looked up from germline, CDR1 is MNHEY and CDR2 is SVGAGI. Between the trimmed V and J ends, which lost 6 bases and 4 bases, there was a span of 13 bases. CDR3 length equals 15 residues. The CDR3 DNA reads as TGTGCCAGCAGGGTCTCGGGGATAGGGGCCAACGTCCTGACTTTC. Translated: CASRVSGIGANVLTF.

V is TRBV11-2 and J is TRBJ2-2, with no clear D. This CDR3 comprises 15 residues. Germline values: CDR1 SGHAT, CDR2 FQNNGV. The V end lost 3 bases, the J end lost 1 base, and 9 bases lay between the germline ends. The CDR3 DNA is TGTGCCAGCAGCTTGGCCCCCATGAACACCGGGGAGCTGTTTTTT. Amino acid sequence: CASSLAPMNTGELFF.

The chain recombines TRBV19 with TRBJ1-2; tentatively, D is TRBD1 (6 bases). V lost 3 bases and J 0 bases, leaving 8 bases between the germline ends. Germline values: CDR1 LNHDA, CDR2 SQIVND (reference sequence). The CDR3 runs 14 residues. DNA for the CDR3: TGTGCCAGTAGTATTCAGGGGACTAACTATGGCTACACCTTC. Translating it yields CASSIQGTNYGYTF.

In this sample, this clone turned up a few times. This sequence joins TRBV5-4 and TRBJ2-7; 7 nucleotides line up with TRBD2. This CDR3 comprises 14 residues. CDR1 is SGHNT, CDR2 YYREEE, per germline (reference sequence). Losses at the gene ends were 3 bases for V and 7 bases for J; bases not matched to a gene: 10. CDR3 nucleotides: TGTGCCAGCAGCTCTAACCCCGGACTAGAGGAGCAGTACTTC. Amino acid sequence: CASSSNPGLEEQYF.

The J gene is TRBJ2-1, the V gene TRBV28; D is ambiguous. Germline-derived CDR1 and CDR2 are MDHEN and SYDVKM. Trimming shortened V by 7 bases and J by 7 bases, and 17 bases separated the two germline ends. The CDR3 length is 14 residues. The DNA for the CDR3 is TGTGCCAGCACTTCCCCCCGCGGTGGAAATGAGCAGTTCTTC. This encodes CASTSPRGGNEQFF. Combining the CDR3 with reference TRBV28 and TRBJ2-1 gives the whole variable domain DVKVTQSSRYLVKRTGEKVFLECVQDMDHENMFWYRQDPGLGLRLIYFSYDVKMKEKGDIPEGYSVSREKKERFSLILESASTNQTSMYLCASTSPRGGNEQFFGPGTRLTVL.

This chain joins TRBV27 and TRBJ2-7; 9 bases fit TRBD1. The V segment lost 3 bases and the J segment 5 bases; nucleotides outside the gene matches: 5. CDR3 length equals 14 residues. Per the germline V gene, CDR1 is MNHEY and CDR2 is SMNVEV (reference sequence). CDR3 in amino acids: CASSFRTGVDEQYF. As DNA, the CDR3 is TGTGCCAGCAGTTTTAGGACAGGGGTTGACGAGCAGTACTTC.

The chain combines TRBV18 with TRBJ2-7, with 8 bases that match TRBD1. The CDR3 is 14 amino acids. J gave up 1 base and V 2 bases, and 1 base lay outside the gene matches. The V gene's germline CDR1 is KGHSH and CDR2 LQKENI. The chain's CDR3 is CASSPRTGSYEQYF. The CDR3 region has the DNA TGTGCCAGCTCACCAAGGACAGGGTCCTACGAGCAGTACTTC. Complete variable domain (other parts from reference TRBV18 and TRBJ2-7): NAGVMQNPRHLVRRRGQEARLRCSPMKGHSHVYWYRQLPEEGLKFMVYLQKENIIDESGMPKERFSAEFPKEGPSILRIQQVVRGDSAAYFCASSPRTGSYEQYFGPGTRLTVT.

The chain combines TRBV7-2 with TRBJ1-1; 7 positions agree with TRBD1. The ends lost 4 bases at V and 3 bases at J; junction bases unmatched: 8. This CDR3 has 15 amino acids. The germline V gene encodes CDR1 SGHTA and CDR2 FQGNSA. CDR3 sequence (DNA): TGTGCCAGCAGCTCTTCGACAGGGAGCGACACTGAAGCTTTCTTT. The encoded protein is CASSSSTGSDTEAFF.

The V gene is TRBV2, the J gene TRBJ1-1, with a possible D match to TRBD1 (5 bases). The CDR3 sequence is 12 residues long. CDR1 SNHLY and CDR2 FYNNEI come from the germline V gene. The ends were cut back, 11 bases at V and 4 bases at J, with 14 bases in the middle. CDR3 residues: CAGGTGSTEAFF. The CDR3 DNA is TGTGCCGGGGGGACGGGCAGCACTGAAGCTTTCTTT.